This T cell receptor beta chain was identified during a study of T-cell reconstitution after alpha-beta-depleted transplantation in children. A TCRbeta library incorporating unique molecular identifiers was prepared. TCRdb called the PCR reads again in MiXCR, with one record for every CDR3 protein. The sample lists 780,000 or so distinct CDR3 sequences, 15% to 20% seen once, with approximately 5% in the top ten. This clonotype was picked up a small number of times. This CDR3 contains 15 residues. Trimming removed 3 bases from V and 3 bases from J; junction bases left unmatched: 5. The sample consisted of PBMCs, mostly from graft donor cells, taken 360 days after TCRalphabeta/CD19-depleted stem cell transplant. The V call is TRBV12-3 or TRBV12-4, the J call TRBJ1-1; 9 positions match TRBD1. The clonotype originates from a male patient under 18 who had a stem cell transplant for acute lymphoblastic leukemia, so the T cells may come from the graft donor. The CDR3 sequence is CASSFRGQGDTEAFF. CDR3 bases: TGTGCCAGCAGTTTCCGGGGACAGGGAGACACTGAAGCTTTCTTT.